The clone carrying this T cell receptor (beta chain) came up once. These data come from a study of blood T cell repertoires in COVID-19. The V gene's germline CDR1 is KGHSH and CDR2 LQKENI. The CDR3 consists of 15 residues. The trim removed 3 bases at V and 6 bases at J, leaving 11 bases unmatched. Per the study methods: Reference gene primer amplification yielded estimated nucleated cell counts. The assay was immunoSEQ multiplex PCR, and TCRdb's table has in-frame clones only and misses some. That table supplies the V and J calls and clone size; D and trimming were determined from the DNA. The table records 450,000 to 600,000 clones, about nine tenths of them present only once. Enrollees, roughly 18 to 95 years old, lived in fewer than 25 US areas. For recovered donors of Cohort 3, there were two negative PCRs, clearance, or symptom resolution.

The chain combines TRBV18 with TRBJ2-7; 7 bases align to TRBD2. The TCR sequence derives from a woman in her late teens or twenties who had recovered from COVID-19. Sequenced material: PBMCs or T cells enriched from blood (not recorded which). In DNA form, the CDR3 reads TGTGCCAGCTCACCGGCGGAGCTAGCGGTCGGCGAGCAGTACTTC. Protein: CASSPAELAVGEQYF.